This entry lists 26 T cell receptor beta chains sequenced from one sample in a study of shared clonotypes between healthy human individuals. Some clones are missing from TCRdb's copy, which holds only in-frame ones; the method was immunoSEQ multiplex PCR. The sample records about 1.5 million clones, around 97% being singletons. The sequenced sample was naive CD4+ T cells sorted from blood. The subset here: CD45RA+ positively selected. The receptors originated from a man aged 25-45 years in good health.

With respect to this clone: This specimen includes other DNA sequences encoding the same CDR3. The CDR3 is CSVGDSYEQYF. In DNA form, the CDR3 reads TGCAGCGTTGGGGACAGCTACGAGCAGTACTTC. The rearrangement joins TRBV29-1 to TRBJ2-7; 7 nucleotides match TRBD1. The CDR3 contains 11 residues. Trimming at V came to 4 bases and at J to 3 bases, leaving 0 bases not matched to a gene. Germline CDR1 and CDR2: SQVTM and ANQGSEA.

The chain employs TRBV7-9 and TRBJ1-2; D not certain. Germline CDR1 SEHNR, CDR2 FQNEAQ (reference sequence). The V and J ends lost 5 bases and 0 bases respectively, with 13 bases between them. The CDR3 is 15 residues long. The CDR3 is CASSPVVPTNYGYTF. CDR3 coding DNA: TGTGCCAGCAGCCCAGTGGTGCCTACTAACTATGGCTACACCTTC.

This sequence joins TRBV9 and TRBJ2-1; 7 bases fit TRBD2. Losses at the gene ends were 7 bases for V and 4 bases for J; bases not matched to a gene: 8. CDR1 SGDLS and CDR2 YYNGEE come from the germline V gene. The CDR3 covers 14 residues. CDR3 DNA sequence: TGTGCCAGCGCCAACGGGAGGTCGTACAATGAGCAGTTCTTC. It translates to CASANGRSYNEQFF.

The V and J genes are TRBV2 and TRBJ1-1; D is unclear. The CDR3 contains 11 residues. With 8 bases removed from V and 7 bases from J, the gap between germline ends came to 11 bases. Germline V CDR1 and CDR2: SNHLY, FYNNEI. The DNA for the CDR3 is TGTGCCAGCCAAAGGTCCTATGAAGCTTTCTTT. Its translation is CASQRSYEAFF.

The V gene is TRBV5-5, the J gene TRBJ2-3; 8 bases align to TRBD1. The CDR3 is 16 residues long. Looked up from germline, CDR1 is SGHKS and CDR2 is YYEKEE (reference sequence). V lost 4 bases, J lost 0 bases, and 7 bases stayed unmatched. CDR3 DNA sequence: TGTGCCAGCAGCGGACAGGGTTCAATCAGCACAGATACGCAGTATTTT. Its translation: CASSGQGSISTDTQYF.

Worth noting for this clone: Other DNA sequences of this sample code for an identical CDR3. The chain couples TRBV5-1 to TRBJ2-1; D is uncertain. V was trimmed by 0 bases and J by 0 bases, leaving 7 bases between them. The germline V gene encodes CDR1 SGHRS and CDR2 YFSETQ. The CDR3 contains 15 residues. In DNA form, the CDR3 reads TGCGCCAGCAGCTTGGGGGATCGCTCCTACAATGAGCAGTTCTTC. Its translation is CASSLGDRSYNEQFF.

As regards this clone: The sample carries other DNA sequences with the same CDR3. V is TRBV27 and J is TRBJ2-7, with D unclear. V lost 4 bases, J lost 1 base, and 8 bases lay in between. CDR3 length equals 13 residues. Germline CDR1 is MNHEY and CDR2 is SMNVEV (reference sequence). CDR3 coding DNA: TGTGCCAGCAGTTCCCCGCCGTCCTACGAGCAGTACTTC. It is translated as CASSSPPSYEQYF.

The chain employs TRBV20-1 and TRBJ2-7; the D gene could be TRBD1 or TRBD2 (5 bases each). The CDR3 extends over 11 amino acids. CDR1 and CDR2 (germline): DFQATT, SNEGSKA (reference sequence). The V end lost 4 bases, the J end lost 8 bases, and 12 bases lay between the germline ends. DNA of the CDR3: TGCAGTGCTACCCCGGGGCAGAAGCAGTACTTC. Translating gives CSATPGQKQYF.

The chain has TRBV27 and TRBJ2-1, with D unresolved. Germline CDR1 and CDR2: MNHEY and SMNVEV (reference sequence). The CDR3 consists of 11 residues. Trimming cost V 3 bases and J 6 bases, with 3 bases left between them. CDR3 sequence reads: CASSFFNEQFF. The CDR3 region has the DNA TGTGCCAGCAGTTTCTTCAATGAGCAGTTCTTC.

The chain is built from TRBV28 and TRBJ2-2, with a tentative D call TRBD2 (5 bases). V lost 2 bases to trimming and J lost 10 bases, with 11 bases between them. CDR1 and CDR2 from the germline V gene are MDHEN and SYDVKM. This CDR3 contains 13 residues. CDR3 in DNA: TGTGCCAGCAGTTTAGCGGGTCCGGCGGAGCTGTTTTTT. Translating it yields CASSLAGPAELFF.

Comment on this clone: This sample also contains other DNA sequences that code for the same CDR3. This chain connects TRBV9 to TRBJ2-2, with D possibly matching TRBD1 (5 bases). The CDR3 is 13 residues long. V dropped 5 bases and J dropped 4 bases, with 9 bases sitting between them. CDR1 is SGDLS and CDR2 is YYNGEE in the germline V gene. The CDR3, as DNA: TGTGCCAGCAGGACTCAGGGCACCGGGGAGCTGTTTTTT. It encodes CASRTQGTGELFF. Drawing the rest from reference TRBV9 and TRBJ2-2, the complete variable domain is DSGVTQTPKHLITATGQRVTLRCSPRSGDLSVYWYQQSLDQGLQFLIQYYNGEERAKGNILERFSAQQFPDLHSELNLSSLELGDSALYFCASRTQGTGELFFGEGSRLTVL.

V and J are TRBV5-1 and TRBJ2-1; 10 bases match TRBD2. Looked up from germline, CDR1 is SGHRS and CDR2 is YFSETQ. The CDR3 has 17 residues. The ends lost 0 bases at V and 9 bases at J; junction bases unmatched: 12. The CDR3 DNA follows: TGCGCCAGCAGCTTGGAAGTGAGGTCTAGCGGGAGAATTGAGCAGTTCTTC. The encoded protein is CASSLEVRSSGRIEQFF. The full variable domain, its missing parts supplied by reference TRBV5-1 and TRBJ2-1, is KAGVTQTPRYLIKTRGQQVTLSCSPISGHRSVSWYQQTPGQGLQFLFEYFSETQRNKGNFPGRFSGRQFSNSRSEMNVSTLELGDSALYLCASSLEVRSSGRIEQFFGPGTRLTVL.

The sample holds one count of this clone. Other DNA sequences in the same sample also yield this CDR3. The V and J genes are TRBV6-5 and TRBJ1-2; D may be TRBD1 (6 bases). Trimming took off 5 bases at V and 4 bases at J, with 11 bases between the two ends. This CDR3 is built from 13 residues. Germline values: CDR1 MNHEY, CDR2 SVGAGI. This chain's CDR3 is CASSPTGSYGYTF. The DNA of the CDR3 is TGTGCCAGCAGTCCCACAGGGAGCTATGGCTACACCTTC.

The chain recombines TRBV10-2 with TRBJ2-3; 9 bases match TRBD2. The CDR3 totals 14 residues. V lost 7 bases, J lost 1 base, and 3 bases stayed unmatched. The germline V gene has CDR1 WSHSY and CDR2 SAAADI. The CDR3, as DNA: TGCGCCAGCAACTTAGCGGGAGGCACAGATACGCAGTATTTT. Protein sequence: CASNLAGGTDTQYF.

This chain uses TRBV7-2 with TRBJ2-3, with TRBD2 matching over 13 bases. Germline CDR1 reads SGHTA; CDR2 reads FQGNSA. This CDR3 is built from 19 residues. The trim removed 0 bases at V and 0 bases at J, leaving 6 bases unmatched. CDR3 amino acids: CASSLAGLAGASSTDTQYF. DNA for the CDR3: TGTGCCAGCAGCTTAGCTGGACTAGCGGGAGCCTCTAGCACAGATACGCAGTATTTT.

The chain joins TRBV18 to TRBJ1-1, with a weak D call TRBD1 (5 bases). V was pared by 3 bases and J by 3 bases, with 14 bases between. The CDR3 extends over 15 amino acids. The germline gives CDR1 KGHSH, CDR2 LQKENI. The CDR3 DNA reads TGTGCCAGCTCACCTGCAGGGAGACGATACACTGAAGCTTTCTTT. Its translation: CASSPAGRRYTEAFF.

CDR3 sequence (DNA): TGTGCCAGCATCCCCAGGGGGTCCTCCCTATACAATGAGCAGTTCTTC. Translating gives CASIPRGSSLYNEQFF. This chain uses TRBV7-9 with TRBJ2-1; 7 positions match TRBD1. Germline V CDR1 and CDR2: SEHNR, FQNEAQ (reference sequence). The V segment lost 7 bases and the J segment 4 bases; nucleotides outside the gene matches: 13. The CDR3 is 16 residues long.

In nucleotides, the CDR3 is TGTGCCAGTAGGGACCCAAGCGGGGGAAACTACGAGCAGTACTTC. This codes for CASRDPSGGNYEQYF. The chain joins TRBV19 to TRBJ2-7; 8 bases align to TRBD2. After removal of 6 bases from V and 3 bases from J, the junction contained 10 bases not matched to a gene. The CDR3 is 15 residues long. CDR1 and CDR2 from the germline V gene are LNHDA and SQIVND (reference sequence).

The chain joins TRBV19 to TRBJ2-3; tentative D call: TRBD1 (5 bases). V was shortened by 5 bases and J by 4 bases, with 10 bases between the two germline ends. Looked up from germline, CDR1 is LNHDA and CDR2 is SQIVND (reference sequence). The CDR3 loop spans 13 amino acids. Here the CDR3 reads CASSLDSSDTQYF. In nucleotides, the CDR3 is TGTGCCAGTAGTCTCGACAGTTCAGATACGCAGTATTTT.

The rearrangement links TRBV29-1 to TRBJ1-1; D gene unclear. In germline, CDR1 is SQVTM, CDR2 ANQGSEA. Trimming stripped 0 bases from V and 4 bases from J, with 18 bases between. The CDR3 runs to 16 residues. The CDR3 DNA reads TGCAGCGTTGAAGAATCCGGAGTTCCACGGGGCACTGAAGCTTTCTTT. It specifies CSVEESGVPRGTEAFF.

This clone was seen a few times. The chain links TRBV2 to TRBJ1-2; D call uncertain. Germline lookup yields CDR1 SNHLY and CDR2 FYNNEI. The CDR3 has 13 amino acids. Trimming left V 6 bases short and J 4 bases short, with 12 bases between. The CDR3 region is CASSSQEIYGYTF. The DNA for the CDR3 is TGTGCCAGCAGCTCTCAGGAGATCTATGGCTACACCTTC. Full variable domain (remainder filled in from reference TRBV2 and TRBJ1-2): EPEVTQTPSHQVTQMGQEVILRCVPISNHLYFYWYRQILGQKVEFLVSFYNNEISEKSEIFDDQFSVERPDGSNFTLKIRSTKLEDSAMYFCASSSQEIYGYTFGSGTRLTVV.

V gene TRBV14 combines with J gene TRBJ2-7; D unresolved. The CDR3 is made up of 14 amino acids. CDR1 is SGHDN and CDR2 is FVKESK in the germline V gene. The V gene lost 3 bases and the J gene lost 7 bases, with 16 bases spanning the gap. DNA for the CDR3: TGTGCCAGCAGCCAGAAGAGGTCACAAGGGGAGCAGTACTTC. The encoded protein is CASSQKRSQGEQYF.

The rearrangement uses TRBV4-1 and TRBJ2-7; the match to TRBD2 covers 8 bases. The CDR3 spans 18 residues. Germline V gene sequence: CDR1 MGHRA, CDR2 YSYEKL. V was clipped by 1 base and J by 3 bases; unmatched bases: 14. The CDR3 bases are TGCGCCAGCAGCCAAGCTCGGATGGCAGCGGGAGACCTCTACGAGCAGTACTTC. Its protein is CASSQARMAAGDLYEQYF.

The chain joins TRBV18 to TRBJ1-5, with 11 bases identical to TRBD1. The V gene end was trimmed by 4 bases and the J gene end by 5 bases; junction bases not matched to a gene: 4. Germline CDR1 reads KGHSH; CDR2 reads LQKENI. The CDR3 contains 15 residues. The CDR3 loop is CASSRGTGGDQPQHF. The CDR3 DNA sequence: TGTGCCAGCTCACGAGGGACAGGGGGTGATCAGCCCCAGCATTTT.

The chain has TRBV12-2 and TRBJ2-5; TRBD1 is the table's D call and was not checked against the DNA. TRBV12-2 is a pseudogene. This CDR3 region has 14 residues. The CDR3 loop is CASRQGQKQETQYF. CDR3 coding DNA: TGTGCAAGTCGCCAGGGACAAAAACAAGAGACCCAGTACTTC.

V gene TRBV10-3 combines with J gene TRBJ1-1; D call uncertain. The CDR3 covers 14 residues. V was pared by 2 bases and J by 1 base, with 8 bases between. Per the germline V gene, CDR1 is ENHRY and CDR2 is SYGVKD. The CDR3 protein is CAISEAQRNTEAFF. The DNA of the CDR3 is TGTGCCATCAGTGAGGCCCAGAGGAACACTGAAGCTTTCTTT.